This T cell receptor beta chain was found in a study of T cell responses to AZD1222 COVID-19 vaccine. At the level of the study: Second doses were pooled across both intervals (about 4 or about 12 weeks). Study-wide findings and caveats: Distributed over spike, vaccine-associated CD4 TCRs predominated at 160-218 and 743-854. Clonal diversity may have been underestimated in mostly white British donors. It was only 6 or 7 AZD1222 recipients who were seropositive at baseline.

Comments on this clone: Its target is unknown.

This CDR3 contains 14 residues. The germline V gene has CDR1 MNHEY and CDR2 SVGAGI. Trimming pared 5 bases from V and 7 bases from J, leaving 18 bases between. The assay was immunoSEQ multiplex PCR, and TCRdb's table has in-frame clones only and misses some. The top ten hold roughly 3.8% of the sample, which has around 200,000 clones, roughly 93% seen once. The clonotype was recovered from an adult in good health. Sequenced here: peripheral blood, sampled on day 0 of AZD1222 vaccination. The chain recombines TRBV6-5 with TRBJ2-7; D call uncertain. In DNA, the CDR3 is TGTGCCAGCAGTAGACCGGGTGCACCGTGGGAGCAGTACTTC. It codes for CASSRPGAPWEQYF.